These 27 T cell receptor beta chains share one sample of origin, sequenced in a study of metastatic and nonmetastatic thyroid tumors. TCRdb re-called the PCR reads with MiXCR. The profile shows about 33,000 clones, about 17% of them singletons. All patients reached thyroid surgery having received no treatment beforehand. Sequenced sample: blood. These receptors came from a female donor with papillary thyroid cancer or a benign thyroid nodule (not recorded which). Some clones in this sample may be carry-over from other donors' samples.

In this sample, this clone turned up many times. DNA for the CDR3: TGTGCCAGCAGCAAACGGAGGGGTCCGGGGGGGTCAGATACGCAGTATTTT. It yields the protein CASSKRRGPGGSDTQYF. J is TRBJ2-3 and V is TRBV9; 8 bases align to TRBD2. Germline V gene sequence: CDR1 SGDLS, CDR2 YYNGEE. Trimming at V came to 4 bases and at J to 4 bases, leaving 14 bases not matched to a gene. This CDR3 contains 17 residues.

Many counts were recorded for this clone. V is TRBV18 and J is TRBJ2-7; D remains unclear. Trimming removed 6 bases at V and 2 bases at J, with 11 bases between. CDR3 length equals 13 residues. Germline V CDR1 and CDR2: KGHSH, LQKENI. The CDR3, as DNA: TGTGCCAGCTCCCCTCCCCTCGCCTACGAGCAGTACTTC. Translating gives CASSPPLAYEQYF.

This clone was counted ten times or more. The genes are TRBV7-3 and TRBJ2-2; perhaps D is TRBD1 or TRBD2 (6 bases each). The CDR3 contains 18 residues. CDR1 and CDR2 from the germline V gene are SGHTA and FQGTGA. V was trimmed by 1 base and J by 7 bases, leaving 22 bases between them. The CDR3, as DNA: TGTGCCAGCAGCTTAATGTCCGGGGGCTCCCTGAGTGGCGGGGAGCTGTTTTTT. This codes for CASSLMSGGSLSGGELFF.

This clone was seen ten or more times. The CDR3 sequence: CASSQAHKGVRRVIKETQYF. The CDR3 DNA reads as TGTGCCAGCAGCCAAGCTCACAAAGGGGTGCGGCGGGTGATAAAAGAGACCCAGTACTTC. The J gene is TRBJ2-5, the V gene TRBV3-1; D could derive from TRBD1 or TRBD2 (5 bases each). V gave up 1 base and J gave up 3 bases, with 27 bases separating them. From germline, CDR1 is LGHDT and CDR2 YNNKEL (reference sequence). The CDR3 is 20 amino acids.

This clone was counted at least ten times. This CDR3 is also generated by other DNA sequences in the sample. For the CDR3, the DNA is TGTGCCAGCAGTGATCTTTCGGCTGCCTTCTATGGCTACACCTTC. Translated, it gives CASSDLSAAFYGYTF. The V call is TRBV6-1, the J call TRBJ1-2; D is unresolved. The germline gives CDR1 MNHNS, CDR2 SASEGT. This CDR3 spans 15 amino acids. V lost 3 bases to trimming and J lost 4 bases, with 15 bases between them.

This clone was seen at least ten times. V is TRBV11-3 and J is TRBJ2-3, with TRBD2 matching over 7 bases. Losses at the gene ends were 0 bases for V and 0 bases for J; bases not matched to a gene: 0. The germline V gene has CDR1 SGHNT and CDR2 YENEEA. The CDR3 runs 15 residues. CDR3 sequence (DNA): TGTGCCAGCAGCTTAGATAGCGGGAGCACAGATACGCAGTATTTT. It codes for CASSLDSGSTDTQYF.

Worth noting for this clone: With a much larger clone just one base away, this may be a read error. V gene TRBV27 combines with J gene TRBJ2-2; maybe TRBD1 (6 bases). From germline, CDR1 is MNHEY and CDR2 SMNVEV (reference sequence). The CDR3 runs to 13 residues. The CDR3 sequence is CAGSLSRGGELFF. DNA for the CDR3: TGTGCCGGCAGTTTATCGAGGGGGGGGGAGCTGTTTTTT.

This clone was seen many times. The chain has TRBV10-3 and TRBJ1-1; 9 bases are shared with TRBD1. Germline CDR1 is ENHRY and CDR2 is SYGVKD. The CDR3 consists of 14 residues. J gave up 4 bases and V 6 bases, and 6 bases lay outside the gene matches. The CDR3, as DNA: TGTGCCATCAGCCCGGACAGGGGTCGCACTGAAGCTTTCTTT. It translates to CAISPDRGRTEAFF.

This clone was picked up many times. J is TRBJ1-2 and V is TRBV5-1; D call uncertain. The CDR3 length is 14 residues. Between the trimmed V and J ends, which lost 0 bases and 2 bases, there was a span of 8 bases. CDR1 and CDR2 (germline): SGHRS, YFSETQ. The CDR3 protein is CASSLESANYGYTF. As DNA, the CDR3 is TGCGCCAGCAGCTTGGAGTCAGCCAACTATGGCTACACCTTC. The full variable domain, its missing parts supplied by reference TRBV5-1 and TRBJ1-2, is KAGVTQTPRYLIKTRGQQVTLSCSPISGHRSVSWYQQTPGQGLQFLFEYFSETQRNKGNFPGRFSGRQFSNSRSEMNVSTLELGDSALYLCASSLESANYGYTFGSGTRLTVV.

This clone appeared many times. The chain carries TRBV7-2 and TRBJ2-5; 7 bases fit TRBD2. Germline V gene lookup returns CDR1 SGHTA and CDR2 FQGNSA. Trimming cost V 1 base and J 2 bases; bases outside gene matches: 7. This CDR3 contains 16 residues. In DNA form, the CDR3 reads TGTGCCAGCAGCTTAGGTCGCGGGGGAAATCAAGAGACCCAGTACTTC. This codes for CASSLGRGGNQETQYF.

This clone was picked up many times. A read error may be the cause here, since a much bigger clone is one base away. The genes are TRBV7-8 and TRBJ2-7; D is uncertain. The CDR3 totals 11 residues. Germline V CDR1 and CDR2: SGHVS, FQNEAQ. CDR3 in amino acids: CASSANYKQYF. In DNA, the CDR3 is TGTGCCAGCAGCGCCAACTACAAGCAGTACTTC.

A remark on this clone: A much larger clone lies one base from this, so it may be a read error. V and J are TRBV10-3 and TRBJ1-2; the D is unclear. V lost 8 bases, J lost 4 bases, and 8 bases lay in between. The CDR3 runs to 11 residues. In germline, CDR1 is ENHRY, CDR2 SYGVKD. CDR3 sequence (DNA): TGTGCCATCTCACCCGGCTATGGCTACACCTTC. Translated, it gives CAISPGYGYTF.

This clone was counted many times. V gene TRBV20-1 combines with J gene TRBJ1-5, with D maybe TRBD1 (6 bases). The germline V gene encodes CDR1 DFQATT and CDR2 SNEGSKA (reference sequence). V lost 4 bases to trimming and J lost 2 bases, with 21 bases between them. The length of the CDR3 is 17 residues. The CDR3: CSAINRAQGAGNQPQHF. CDR3 sequence (DNA): TGCAGTGCTATAAATAGAGCACAGGGAGCGGGCAATCAGCCCCAGCATTTT.

This clone appeared many times. The chain links TRBV28 to TRBJ1-2; no clear D gene. The CDR3 has 13 residues. Deletions cut 6 bases from V and 8 bases from J, with 16 bases between. Germline V gene lookup returns CDR1 MDHEN and CDR2 SYDVKM. The CDR3: CASSPTRVFGYTF. Here the CDR3 DNA reads TGTGCCAGCAGCCCCACGCGGGTTTTCGGCTACACCTTC.

This clone has a count of ten or more. The chain has TRBV6-1 and TRBJ1-1; D perhaps matches TRBD1 (6 bases). Germline-derived CDR1 and CDR2 are MNHNS and SASEGT. The V and J ends lost 6 bases and 4 bases respectively, with 18 bases between them. The CDR3 runs 15 residues. CDR3 DNA: TGTGCCAGCAGGGAGCCAGGGGAAGGTAGCACTGAAGCTTTCTTT. It encodes CASREPGEGSTEAFF.

This clone was counted many times. In the same sample, other DNA sequences code for this CDR3. The chain employs TRBV6-1 and TRBJ1-5, with 7 bases identical to TRBD1. With V trimmed by 3 bases and J by 2 bases, 7 bases remained unmatched. The germline CDR1 and CDR2 sequences are MNHNS and SASEGT. This CDR3 region has 16 residues. CDR3 in DNA: TGTGCCAGCAGTGAGGAGGGGGCCTGGGGCAATCAGCCCCAGCATTTT. Translation gives CASSEEGAWGNQPQHF.

In this sample, this clone turned up many times. The chain recombines TRBV7-2 with TRBJ1-5, with 9 bases aligning to TRBD1. V lost 5 bases and J lost 4; bases outside the gene matches: 6. In germline, CDR1 is SGHTA, CDR2 FQGNSA. This CDR3 contains 15 residues. The CDR3 spells CASSEGQGGNQPQHF. In DNA, the CDR3 is TGTGCCAGCAGCGAGGGACAGGGCGGAAATCAGCCCCAGCATTTT.

Concerning this clone itself: A junction end diverges from the germline sequence, so it may reflect a read error. The chain combines TRBV28 with TRBJ2-1; 8 nucleotides agree with TRBD1. The germline gives CDR1 MDHEN, CDR2 SYDVKM. The CDR3 totals 14 residues. The CDR3 DNA is TGTGCCAGAAGTTTATCAGGGGGCTACAATGAGAAGTTCTTC. Protein product: CARSLSGGYNEKFF.

This clone was found many times. This chain connects TRBV12-3 or TRBV12-4 to TRBJ2-7; TRBD2 agrees at 7 bases. The trim removed 1 base at V and 3 bases at J, leaving 9 bases unmatched. The CDR3 is 16 amino acids. CDR3 amino acids: CASSLGGGATFYEQYF. In DNA, the CDR3 is TGTGCCAGCAGTTTAGGGGGAGGGGCCACCTTCTACGAGCAGTACTTC.

The rearrangement joins TRBV11-2 to TRBJ2-3; D assignment may be TRBD1 or TRBD2 (5 bases each). The CDR3 is made up of 16 amino acids. The germline V gene has CDR1 SGHAT and CDR2 FQNNGV. V shed 5 bases and J shed 2 bases, with 17 bases lying between them. This chain's CDR3 is CASSPGTNRFTDTQYF. In nucleotides, the CDR3 is TGTGCCAGCAGCCCAGGGACGAATCGATTCACAGATACGCAGTATTTT.

This clone was seen at least ten times. Different DNA sequences within this sample yield the same CDR3. This chain joins TRBV12-3 or TRBV12-4 and TRBJ1-3, with 7 bases identical to TRBD1. The length of the CDR3 is 15 residues. V lost 6 bases to trimming and J lost 0 bases; unmatched junction nucleotides: 5. CDR3 DNA: TGTGCCAGCAGCACCACAGGGGTCTCTGGAAACACCATATATTTT. This gives the protein CASSTTGVSGNTIYF.

This clone occurred many times. The rearrangement joins TRBV15 to TRBJ1-5; 7 bases align to TRBD1. CDR1 is LNHNV and CDR2 is YYDKDF in the germline V gene (reference sequence). V lost 4 bases, J lost 5 bases, and 5 bases stayed unmatched. The CDR3 is made up of 14 amino acids. Here the CDR3 reads CATSIRDSHQPQHF. The CDR3 coding sequence is TGTGCCACCAGCATCCGGGACAGTCATCAGCCCCAGCATTTT.

The genes are TRBV6-6 and TRBJ2-3; 9 positions agree with TRBD1. The CDR3 is 15 amino acids. V was pared by 2 bases and J by 3 bases, with 3 bases of the junction left unmatched. Germline loops: CDR1 MNHNY, CDR2 SVGAGI (reference sequence). For the CDR3, the DNA is TGTGCCAGCAGTTACGACAGGGGGGGAACAGATACGCAGTATTTT. It codes for CASSYDRGGTDTQYF.

In this sample, this clone turned up many times. The chain combines TRBV10-1 with TRBJ2-2; no firm D call. The V end lost 9 bases, the J end lost 4 bases, and 12 bases lay between the germline ends. Germline V gene sequence: CDR1 WNHNN, CDR2 SYGVQD (reference sequence). This CDR3 comprises 13 residues. The CDR3 DNA is TGCGCCAGTACCGACCCCTTCACCGGGGAGCTGTTTTTT. This gives the protein CASTDPFTGELFF.

This clone came up many times. The chain links TRBV9 to TRBJ2-3; D call uncertain. The CDR3 extends over 13 amino acids. V lost 1 base to trimming and J lost 3 bases, with 6 bases between them. The germline V gene encodes CDR1 SGDLS and CDR2 YYNGEE. Written as DNA, the CDR3 is TGTGCCAGCAGCGTAATTGGGACAGATACGCAGTATTTT. This encodes CASSVIGTDTQYF.

V gene TRBV20-1 combines with J gene TRBJ2-3; the D gene could be TRBD1 or TRBD2 (5 bases each). CDR1 is DFQATT and CDR2 is SNEGSKA in the germline V gene (reference sequence). The CDR3 totals 15 residues. The ends were cut back, 4 bases at V and 0 bases at J, with 14 bases in the middle. The CDR3 coding sequence is TGCAGTGCTATCCGGGACCATCAAAGCACAGATACGCAGTATTTT. It codes for CSAIRDHQSTDTQYF.

This clone was seen ten or more times. The chain couples TRBV16 to TRBJ1-2, with D unclear. Trimming took off 6 bases at V and 5 bases at J, with 13 bases between the two ends. CDR1 KGHSY and CDR2 FQNENV come from the germline V gene. CDR3 length: 13 amino acids. The chain's CDR3 is CASRSHTRYGYTF. The CDR3 DNA sequence: TGTGCCAGCAGAAGCCATACTAGATATGGCTACACCTTC. Drawing the rest from reference TRBV16 and TRBJ1-2, the complete variable domain is GEEVAQTPKHLVRGEGQKAKLYCAPIKGHSYVFWYQQVLKNEFKFLISFQNENVFDETGMPKERFSAKCLPNSPCSLEIQATKLEDSAVYFCASRSHTRYGYTFGSGTRLTVV.